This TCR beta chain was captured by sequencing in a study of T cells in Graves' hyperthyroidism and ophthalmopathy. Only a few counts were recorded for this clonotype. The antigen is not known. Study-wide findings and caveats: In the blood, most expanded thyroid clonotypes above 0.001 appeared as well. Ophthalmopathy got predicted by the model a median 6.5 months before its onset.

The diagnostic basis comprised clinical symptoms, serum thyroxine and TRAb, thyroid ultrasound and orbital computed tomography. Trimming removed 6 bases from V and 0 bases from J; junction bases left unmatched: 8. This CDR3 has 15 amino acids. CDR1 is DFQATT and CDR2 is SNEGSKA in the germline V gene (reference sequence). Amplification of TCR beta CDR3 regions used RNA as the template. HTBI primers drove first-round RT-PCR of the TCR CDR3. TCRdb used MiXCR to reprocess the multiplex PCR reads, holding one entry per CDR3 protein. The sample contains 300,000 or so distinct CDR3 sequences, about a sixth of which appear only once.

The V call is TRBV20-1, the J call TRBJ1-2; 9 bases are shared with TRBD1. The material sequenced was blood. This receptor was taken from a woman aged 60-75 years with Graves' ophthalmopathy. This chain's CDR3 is CSATGQGQTNYGYTF. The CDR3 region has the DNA TGCAGTGCCACCGGACAGGGGCAGACTAACTATGGCTACACCTTC.